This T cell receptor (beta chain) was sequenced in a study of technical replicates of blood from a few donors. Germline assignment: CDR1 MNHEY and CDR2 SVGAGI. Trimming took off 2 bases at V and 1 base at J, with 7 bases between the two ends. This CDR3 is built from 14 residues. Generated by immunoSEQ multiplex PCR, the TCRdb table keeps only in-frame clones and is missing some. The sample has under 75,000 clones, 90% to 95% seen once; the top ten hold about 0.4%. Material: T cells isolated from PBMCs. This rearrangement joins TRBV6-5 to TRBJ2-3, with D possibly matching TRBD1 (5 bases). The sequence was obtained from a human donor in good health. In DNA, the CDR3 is TGTGCCAGCAGTTACGGGGCGCGCACAGATACGCAGTATTTT. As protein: CASSYGARTDTQYF.